This entry features one TCR beta chain sequence. Its matching antigen is unknown. PCR involved 60 Vbeta and 13 Jbeta primers. Clones were read by immunoSEQ multiplex PCR, and TCRdb kept only the in-frame ones, dropping some. Of about 160,000 clones listed, around 83% were seen once; the top ten hold about 6%. Germline V lookup: CDR1 SGHDT, CDR2 YYEEEE. Losses at the gene ends were 4 bases for V and 4 bases for J; bases not matched to a gene: 4. There are 14 residues in the CDR3. The source of the sample is a study of cytomegalovirus exposure and HLA in healthy donors. Whole-study findings and limits: A later analysis linked around 15,000 TCR beta sequences to HLA alleles at 0.05 false discovery rate. The productive fraction for most TCR beta V segments was about 90% or about 30% in an earlier analysis. Reports indicated that the classifier achieved high specificity and sensitivity in diagnosing cytomegalovirus status.

Sample: PBMCs. This chain connects TRBV5-6 to TRBJ1-2; 10 bases line up with TRBD1. This receptor was taken from a man in his fifties or sixties in good health and CMV-seropositive. This chain's CDR3 is CASSGTGAGYGYTF. DNA of the CDR3: TGTGCCAGCAGCGGGACAGGGGCAGGCTATGGCTACACCTTC.